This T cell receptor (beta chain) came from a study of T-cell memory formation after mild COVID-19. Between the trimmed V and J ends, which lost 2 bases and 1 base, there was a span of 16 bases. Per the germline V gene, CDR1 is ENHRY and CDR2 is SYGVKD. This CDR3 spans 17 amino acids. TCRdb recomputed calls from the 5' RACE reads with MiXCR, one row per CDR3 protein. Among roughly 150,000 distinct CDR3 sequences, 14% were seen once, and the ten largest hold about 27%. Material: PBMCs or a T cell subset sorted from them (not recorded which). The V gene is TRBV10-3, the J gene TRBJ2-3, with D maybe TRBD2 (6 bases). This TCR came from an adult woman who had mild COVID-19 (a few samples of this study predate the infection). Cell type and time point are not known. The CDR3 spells CAISEPRLAAGTDTQYF. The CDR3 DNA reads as TGTGCCATCAGTGAGCCCAGATTAGCGGCCGGCACAGATACGCAGTATTTT.